The 11 T cell receptor beta chains presented below share a single source sample, sequenced in a study of response to subunit inactivated influenza vaccine. TCRdb redid the calling of the RT-PCR reads with MiXCR, one entry per CDR3 protein. The sample has about 190,000 distinct CDR3 sequences, under 15% seen once. The material was CD8+ T cells sorted from PBMCs, obtained 4 to 6 days after vaccination. The origin of the receptors is a man between 45 and 60 years old who received an inactivated influenza vaccine.

This chain connects TRBV2 to TRBJ2-1; D is possibly TRBD2 (6 bases). The V end was cut by 1 base, the J end by 9 bases, with 7 bases between. This CDR3 spans 12 amino acids. The germline V gene has CDR1 SNHLY and CDR2 FYNNEI. CDR3 region: CASSEGGTEQFF. In DNA, the CDR3 is TGTGCCAGCAGTGAAGGCGGGACTGAGCAGTTCTTC.

The chain carries TRBV6-1 and TRBJ2-2; D is possibly TRBD2 (7 bases). Trimming removed 5 bases from V and 6 bases from J, with 19 bases in between. The CDR3 consists of 16 residues. Germline V gives CDR1 MNHNS, CDR2 SASEGT. CDR3 protein: CASSLLGEGEAGELFF. Here the CDR3 DNA reads TGTGCCAGCAGTCTCCTTGGGGAGGGGGAAGCCGGGGAGCTGTTTTTT.

A few counts support this clonotype. The chain has TRBV28 and TRBJ2-3; TRBD2 matches 8 bases. The germline CDR1 and CDR2 sequences are MDHEN and SYDVKM. This CDR3 spans 14 amino acids. Trimming at V came to 6 bases and at J to 5 bases, leaving 7 bases not matched to a gene. CDR3 amino acids: CASSPGTRGDTQYF. The CDR3 DNA is TGTGCCAGCAGCCCCGGGACTAGAGGAGATACGCAGTATTTT. The whole variable domain, filled in from reference TRBV28 and TRBJ2-3, reads DVKVTQSSRYLVKRTGEKVFLECVQDMDHENMFWYRQDPGLGLRLIYFSYDVKMKEKGDIPEGYSVSREKKERFSLILESASTNQTSMYLCASSPGTRGDTQYFGPGTRLTVL.

The gene calls are TRBV4-3 and TRBJ2-1; 8 bases are shared with TRBD2. J gave up 4 bases and V 0 bases, and 8 bases lay outside the gene matches. This CDR3 contains 17 residues. CDR1 LGHNA and CDR2 YSLEER come from the germline V gene. Here the CDR3 reads CASSQDPASGLYNEQFF. The CDR3 DNA reads TGCGCCAGCAGCCAAGATCCGGCTAGCGGGTTATACAATGAGCAGTTCTTC.

This clonotype was recorded a few times. The V call is TRBV5-5, the J call TRBJ2-7; a possible D gene is TRBD1 (6 bases). The CDR3 is made up of 16 amino acids. V lost 0 bases, J lost 7 bases, and 20 bases lay in between. Germline V lookup: CDR1 SGHKS, CDR2 YYEKEE (reference sequence). The CDR3 sequence is CASSLERGSYLGEQYF. CDR3 sequence (DNA): TGTGCCAGCAGCTTGGAAAGGGGGTCTTATCTTGGGGAGCAGTACTTC.

This clonotype was counted a few times. The chain combines TRBV29-1 with TRBJ2-7, with D perhaps given as TRBD1 or TRBD2 (6 bases each). Germline CDR1 reads SQVTM; CDR2 reads ANQGSEA. Trimming left V 3 bases short and J 2 bases short, with 14 bases between. This CDR3 comprises 14 residues. The CDR3 region has the DNA TGCAGCGTTGAGGAGGGGGACCCCCCCTACGAGCAGTACTTC. It specifies CSVEEGDPPYEQYF.

The chain is built from TRBV6-2 or TRBV6-3 and TRBJ2-2; the D is unclear. V was clipped by 6 bases and J by 1 base, with 6 bases between them. Germline CDR1 reads MNHEY; CDR2 reads SVGEGT. This CDR3 has 13 amino acids. The DNA of the CDR3 is TGTGCCAGCAGGGACGAGAACACCGGGGAGCTGTTTTTT. Translation gives CASRDENTGELFF.

The chain couples TRBV28 to TRBJ2-1, with D maybe TRBD2 (6 bases). Germline CDR1 MDHEN, CDR2 SYDVKM. Between the trimmed V and J ends, which lost 6 bases and 4 bases, there was a span of 16 bases. CDR3 length equals 15 residues. Here the CDR3 DNA reads TGTGCCAGCAGCTATCCCGGGACTTCGTACAATGAGCAGTTCTTC. Amino acid sequence: CASSYPGTSYNEQFF.

V is TRBV11-2 and J is TRBJ2-2; the D call may be TRBD1 or TRBD2 (5 bases each). This CDR3 has 15 residues. V was cut by 4 bases and J by 5 bases, with 14 bases left in between. Germline V gene lookup returns CDR1 SGHAT and CDR2 FQNNGV. The CDR3 reads CASSSEVGVTGELFF. The CDR3, as DNA: TGTGCCAGCAGCTCAGAGGTGGGGGTGACCGGGGAGCTGTTTTTT.

There are many counts of this clonotype. An end of the junction does not agree with germline; a read error may underlie this. The V and J genes are TRBV5-1 and TRBJ2-1; maybe TRBD2 (5 bases). The CDR3 is made up of 13 amino acids. Germline loops: CDR1 SGHRS, CDR2 YFSETQ. The CDR3 bases are TGTGCCAGCAGTTTTGAGGGCTACAATGAGCAGTTCTTC. This sequence encodes CASSFEGYNEQFF. Based on the CDR3 plus reference TRBV5-1 and TRBJ2-1, the full variable domain is KAGVTQTPRYLIKTRGQQVTLSCSPISGHRSVSWYQQTPGQGLQFLFEYFSETQRNKGNFPGRFSGRQFSNSRSEMNVSTLELGDSALYLCASSFEGYNEQFFGPGTRLTVL.

The rearrangement joins TRBV28 to TRBJ2-5; a weak D match, TRBD1 (7 bases). Germline V gene sequence: CDR1 MDHEN, CDR2 SYDVKM. Trimming took off 3 bases at V and 1 base at J, with 15 bases between the two ends. The CDR3 contains 16 residues. CDR3 region: CASSFRGVTLQETQYF. In DNA form, the CDR3 reads TGTGCCAGCAGTTTCAGGGGGGTCACCCTCCAAGAGACCCAGTACTTC. The full variable domain, rest sourced from reference TRBV28 and TRBJ2-5, is DVKVTQSSRYLVKRTGEKVFLECVQDMDHENMFWYRQDPGLGLRLIYFSYDVKMKEKGDIPEGYSVSREKKERFSLILESASTNQTSMYLCASSFRGVTLQETQYFGPGTRLLVL.